The TCR beta chain described here comes from a study of T cells in tuberculosis. Overall study: CD1B tetramers identified T cells specific for mycobacterial lipid GMM. Findings and limits, study-wide: Low-affinity CD1B-GMM tetramer-binding T cells may have been missed.

Cells were sorted from thawed PBMC rested overnight and stained with GMM-loaded CD1B tetramer, viability dye and anti-CD3. C32 glucose monomycolate from Rhodococcus equi was loaded onto the CD1B tetramers. Germline V gene lookup returns CDR1 LNHDA and CDR2 SQIVND (reference sequence). The junction had 4 bases not matched to a gene; V was cut back by 2 bases and J by 4 bases. The CDR3 loop spans 14 amino acids. Chain pairing is unknown; alpha and beta were sequenced separately. Assay used: immunoSEQ multiplex PCR; TCRdb lists only in-frame clones, some missing. The sample lists about 58,000 clones; 88% were seen once.

The sample was CD1b-GMM tetramer-negative cells sorted from PBMCs. The clonotype was recovered from an adult woman with latent tuberculosis. V usage is TRBV19 and J usage is TRBJ1-2; 7 bases line up with TRBD1. CDR3 coding DNA: TGTGCCAGTAGTATAATGACAGGGCCCTATGGCTACACCTTC. Translated: CASSIMTGPYGYTF.